This T cell receptor (beta chain) appears in the sequencing data of a study of patients and donors after allogeneic stem cell transplantation. One entry per CDR3 protein, called by TCRdb with MiXCR from the RT-PCR reads. There are 150,000 to 200,000 distinct CDR3 sequences in the sample; 24% occur only once, and around 26% lies in the top ten. Germline-derived CDR1 and CDR2 are SGHRS and YFSETQ. V shed 3 bases, J shed 3 bases, and the junction held 17 bases outside the gene matches. The CDR3 runs 18 residues. Sequenced: blood, either unsorted or a sorted T cell fraction (not recorded which). This receptor was obtained from a human donor who was either an allogeneic HSCT recipient or a stem cell or donor lymphocyte infusion donor (not recorded which). It is not recorded whose cells these are; they may come from a transplant donor. The genes are TRBV5-1 and TRBJ2-7; 8 bases fit TRBD1. The CDR3 DNA reads as TGCGCCAGCAGCTCTCCTAAAATGTCAGGGGGCGCAGTCTACGAGCAGTACTTC. Its protein is CASSSPKMSGGAVYEQYF.